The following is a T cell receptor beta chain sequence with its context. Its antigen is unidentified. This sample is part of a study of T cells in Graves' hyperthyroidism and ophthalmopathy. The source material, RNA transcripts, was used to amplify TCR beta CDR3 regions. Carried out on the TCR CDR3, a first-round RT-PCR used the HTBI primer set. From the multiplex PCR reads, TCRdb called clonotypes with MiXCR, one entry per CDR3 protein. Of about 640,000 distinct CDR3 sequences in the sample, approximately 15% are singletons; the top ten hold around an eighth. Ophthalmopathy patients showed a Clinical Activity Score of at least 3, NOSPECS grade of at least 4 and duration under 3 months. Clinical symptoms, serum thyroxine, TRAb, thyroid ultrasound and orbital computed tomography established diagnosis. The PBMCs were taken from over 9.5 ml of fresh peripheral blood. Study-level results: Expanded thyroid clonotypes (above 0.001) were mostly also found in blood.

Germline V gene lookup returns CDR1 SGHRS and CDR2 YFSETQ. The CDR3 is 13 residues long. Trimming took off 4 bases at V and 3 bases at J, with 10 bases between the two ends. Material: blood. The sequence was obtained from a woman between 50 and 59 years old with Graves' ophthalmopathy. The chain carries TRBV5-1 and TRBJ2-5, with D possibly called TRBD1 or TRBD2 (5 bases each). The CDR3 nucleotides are TGCGCCAGCAGCCGACGAGGGGAAGAGACCCAGTACTTC. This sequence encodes CASSRRGEETQYF.